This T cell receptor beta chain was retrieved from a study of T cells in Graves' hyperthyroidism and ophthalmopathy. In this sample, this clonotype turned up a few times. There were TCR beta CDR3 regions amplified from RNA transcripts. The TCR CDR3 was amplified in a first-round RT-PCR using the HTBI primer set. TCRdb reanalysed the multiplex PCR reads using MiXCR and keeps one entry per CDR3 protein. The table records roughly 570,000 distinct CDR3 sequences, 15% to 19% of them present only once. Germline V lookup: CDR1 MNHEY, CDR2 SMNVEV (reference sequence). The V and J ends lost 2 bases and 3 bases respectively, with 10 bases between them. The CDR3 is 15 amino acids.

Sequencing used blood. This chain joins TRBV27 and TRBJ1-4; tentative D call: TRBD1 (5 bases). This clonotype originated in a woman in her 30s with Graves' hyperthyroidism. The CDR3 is CASSLIGAANEKLFF. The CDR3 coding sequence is TGTGCCAGCAGTTTAATAGGGGCGGCTAATGAAAAACTGTTTTTT.